Listed below are T cell receptor beta chains from one sample, sequenced in a study of T cell responses to AZD1222 COVID-19 vaccine. The protocol was immunoSEQ multiplex PCR, while the TCRdb copy is restricted to in-frame clones and leaves out a portion. The table has 150,000 to 200,000 clones, around 87% seen once. This specimen consisted of peripheral blood, obtained on day 0 of MenACWY control vaccination. The receptors shown here come from an adult in good health. The CDR3 runs from the conserved cysteine through the conserved F or W. The D gene is left open where the match is weak. Some rows mark clone size as missing; the rest say once, few, many or name a class of expanded clone.

>15|TRBJ2-5|TRBV18|-|TRBD2
CASSPSLAGRETQYF
TGTGCCAGCTCACCCAGTCTAGCGGGACGAGAGACCCAGTACTTC
>16|TRBJ2-3|TRBV11-2|-|-
CASSPPGGGLEDTQYF
TGTGCCAGCAGCCCGCCGGGCGGAGGTTTGGAAGATACGCAGTATTTT
>14|TRBJ1-2|TRBV28|-|-
CASSSQGRNYGYTF
TGTGCCAGCAGTTCCCAGGGACGCAACTATGGCTACACCTTC
>14|TRBJ1-1|TRBV11-2|-|-
CASRHRKSGTEAFF
TGTGCCAGCAGACATAGAAAGTCGGGCACTGAAGCTTTCTTT
>11|TRBJ1-2|TRBV4-3|-|-
CASSLAYGYTF
TGCGCCAGCAGCCTGGCCTATGGCTACACCTTC
>16|TRBJ1-2|TRBV7-9|few|TRBD1
CASSVVQGRGNYGYTF
TGTGCCAGCAGCGTAGTACAGGGGCGCGGTAACTATGGCTACACCTTC
>13|TRBJ2-7|TRBV11-2|-|TRBD2
CASSIAGKYEQYF
TGTGCCAGCAGCATAGCGGGAAAGTACGAGCAGTACTTC
>15|TRBJ2-2|TRBV7-2|-|TRBD1
CASSPRQGQDGELFF
TGTGCCAGCAGCCCGCGACAGGGACAAGACGGGGAGCTGTTTTTT
>14|TRBJ2-7|TRBV15|-|TRBD1
CATSQGVGSYEQYF
TGTGCCACCAGCCAGGGGGTAGGGTCCTACGAGCAGTACTTC
>12|TRBJ1-2|TRBV30|few|-
CAWTQGNYGYTF
TGTGCCTGGACTCAGGGAAACTATGGCTACACCTTC
>14|TRBJ2-7|TRBV28|-|-
CASRGGADKYEQYF
TGTGCCAGCAGGGGGGGGGCGGATAAATACGAGCAGTACTTC
>15|TRBJ1-3|TRBV5-1|-|-
CASSFQGVEGNTIYF
TGCGCCAGCAGCTTCCAGGGAGTGGAAGGAAACACCATATATTTT
>14|TRBJ2-7|TRBV28|-|-
CASSLGSEWYEQYF
TGTGCCAGCAGTTTAGGTAGCGAATGGTACGAGCAGTACTTC
>14|TRBJ2-3|TRBV5-1|-|-
CASSPGLGTDTQYF
TGCGCCAGCAGCCCGGGCTTGGGCACAGATACGCAGTATTTT
>15|TRBJ2-3|TRBV5-4|-|TRBD1
CASSTTGGNTDTQYF
TGTGCCAGCAGCACGACAGGGGGTAACACAGATACGCAGTATTTT
>12|TRBJ2-3|TRBV2|-|-
CASSVWQDTQYF
TGTGCCAGCAGTGTTTGGCAAGATACGCAGTATTTT
>17|TRBJ2-3|TRBV7-2|few|-
CASSLTFEGKGTDTQYF
TGTGCCAGCAGCTTAACGTTCGAGGGAAAGGGGACAGATACGCAGTATTTT
>12|TRBJ1-1|TRBV2|-|-
CASRGSGTEAFF
TGTGCCAGCAGGGGTTCGGGCACTGAAGCTTTCTTT
>14|TRBJ2-7|TRBV5-1|-|TRBD1
CASSPWDRGNEQYF
TGCGCCAGCAGCCCGTGGGACAGGGGGAACGAGCAGTACTTC
>15|TRBJ1-2|TRBV19|-|-
CASSITPLRGNGYTF
TGTGCCAGTAGTATCACCCCGCTTCGAGGGAATGGCTACACCTTC
>13|TRBJ1-6|TRBV27|few|TRBD1
CASSDRGTSPLHF
TGTGCCAGCAGTGACAGGGGGACCTCACCCCTCCACTTT
>16|TRBJ1-2|TRBV3-1/TRBV3-2|-|-
CASSQERIGPRYGYTF
TGTGCCAGCAGCCAAGAACGAATCGGGCCACGTTATGGCTACACCTTC
>13|TRBJ2-7|TRBV30|once|-
CAWSVPPSYEQYF
TGTGCCTGGAGTGTACCTCCAAGCTACGAGCAGTACTTC
>16|TRBJ2-7|TRBV3-1/TRBV3-2|-|TRBD1
CASSATGTGGLHEQYF
TGTGCCAGCAGCGCGACCGGGACAGGGGGGCTCCACGAGCAGTACTTC
>15|TRBJ2-1|TRBV18|-|-
CASSPPGLPAGEQFF
TGTGCCAGCTCACCACCGGGGCTGCCGGCTGGTGAGCAGTTCTTC
>13|TRBJ1-1|TRBV3-1/TRBV3-2|-|TRBD1
CASSRQGAPEAFF
TGTGCCAGCAGCCGACAGGGGGCCCCTGAAGCTTTCTTT
>14|TRBJ1-2|TRBV29-1|-|TRBD1
CSVDPGQGIYSYTF
TGCAGCGTTGACCCGGGACAGGGAATTTACAGCTACACCTTC
>12|TRBJ1-4|TRBV28|-|-
CASRREGGKLFF
TGTGCCAGCAGAAGAGAGGGAGGAAAACTGTTTTTT